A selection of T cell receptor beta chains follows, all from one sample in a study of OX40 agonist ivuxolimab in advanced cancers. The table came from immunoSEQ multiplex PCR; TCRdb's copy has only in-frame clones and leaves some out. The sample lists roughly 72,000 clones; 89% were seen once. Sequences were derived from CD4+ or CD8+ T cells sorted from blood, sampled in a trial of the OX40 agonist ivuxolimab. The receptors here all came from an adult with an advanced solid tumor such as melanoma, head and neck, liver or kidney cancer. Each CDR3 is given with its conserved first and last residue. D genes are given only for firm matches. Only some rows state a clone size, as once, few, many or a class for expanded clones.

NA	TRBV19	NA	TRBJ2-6	TGTGCCAGTAGTATTGGGGGTGGACACCCCATTCTCCTGACTTTC	CASSIGGGHPILLTF
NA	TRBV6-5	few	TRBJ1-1	TGTGCCAGCAGTAAACGGGGGAACACTGAAGCTTTCTTT	CASSKRGNTEAFF
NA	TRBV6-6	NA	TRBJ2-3	TGTGCCAGCAGTTTGAGCCCCCGGGATACGCAGTATTTT	CASSLSPRDTQYF
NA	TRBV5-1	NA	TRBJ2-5	TGCGCCAGCAGCTTAGGTGGGCAGACCCAGTACTTC	CASSLGGQTQYF
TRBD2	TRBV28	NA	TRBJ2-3	TGTGCCAGCATAGCGGGATTCACAGATACGCAGTATTTT	CASIAGFTDTQYF
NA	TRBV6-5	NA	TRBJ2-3	TGTGCCAGCAGTTACTCGAAAGCGGTCCCCACAGATACGCAGTATTTT	CASSYSKAVPTDTQYF
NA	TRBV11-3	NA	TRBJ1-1	TGTGCCAGCAGCTTAGAGGGTATCACTGAAGCTTTCTTT	CASSLEGITEAFF
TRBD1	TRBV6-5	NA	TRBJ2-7	TGTGCCAGCAATCGCCGGACAGGGTCAACATACGAGCAGTACTTC	CASNRRTGSTYEQYF
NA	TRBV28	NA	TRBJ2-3	TGTGCCACTATCACAGATACGCAGTATTTT	CATITDTQYF
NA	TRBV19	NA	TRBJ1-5	TGTGCCAGTAGTCCCCGGACCGATCTGCCCCAGCATTTT	CASSPRTDLPQHF
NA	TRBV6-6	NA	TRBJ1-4	TGTGCCAGCAGTTACTACGAGGCAACTAATGAAAAACTGTTTTTT	CASSYYEATNEKLFF
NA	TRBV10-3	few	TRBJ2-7	TGTGCCATCAGTGAGCCCATCTCCTACGAGCAGTACTTC	CAISEPISYEQYF
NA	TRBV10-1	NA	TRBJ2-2	TGCGCCAGCAGTGCCCTAGCCCCCGGGGAGCTGTTTTTT	CASSALAPGELFF
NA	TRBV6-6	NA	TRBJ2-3	TGTGCCAGCAGAACGACGGATACGCAGTATTTT	CASRTTDTQYF
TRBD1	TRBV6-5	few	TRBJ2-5	TGTGCCAGCAGGGAGACAGGGTCCCGGGAGACCCAGTACTTC	CASRETGSRETQYF
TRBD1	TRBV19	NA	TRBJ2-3	TGTGCCAGTAGTATTTCGTTCTTGGGGACAGGGTATCTCACGCAGTATTTT	CASSISFLGTGYLTQYF
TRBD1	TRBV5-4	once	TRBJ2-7	TGTGCCAGCAGCTCCCAGGGGGCAGATGAGCAGTACTTC	CASSSQGADEQYF
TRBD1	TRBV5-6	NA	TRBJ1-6	TGTGCCAGCAGTGTGGGACAGGGAACCAATTCACCCCTCCACTTT	CASSVGQGTNSPLHF
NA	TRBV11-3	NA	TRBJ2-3	TGTGCCAGCAGCTTAACTCTCGGAGATACGCAGTATTTT	CASSLTLGDTQYF
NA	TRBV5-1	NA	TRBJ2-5	TGCGCCAGCAGTCCAGAAGGGGGTTCATGGGAGACCCAGTACTTC	CASSPEGGSWETQYF
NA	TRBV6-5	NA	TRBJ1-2	TGTGCCAGCAGCAAACATGGGACCGACTATGGCTACACCTTC	CASSKHGTDYGYTF
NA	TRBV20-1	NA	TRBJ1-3	TGCAGTGCTAGTGACGGGGGTACCGTATATTTT	CSASDGGTVYF
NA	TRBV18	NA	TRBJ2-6	TGTGCCAGCTCACCATACGGGGCCAACGTCCTGACTTTC	CASSPYGANVLTF
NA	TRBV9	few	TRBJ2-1	TGTGCCAGCAGCGTGGTTGGCTCCTACAATGAGCAGTTCTTC	CASSVVGSYNEQFF
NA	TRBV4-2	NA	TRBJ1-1	TGTGCCAGCAGCCGGCGCCTCACGGGCCAACTGGGGAACACTGAAGCTTTCTTT	CASSRRLTGQLGNTEAFF
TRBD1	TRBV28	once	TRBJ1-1	TGTGCCAGCAGTCGGGACAGGGTGACCACTGAAGCTTTCTTT	CASSRDRVTTEAFF
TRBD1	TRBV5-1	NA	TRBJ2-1	TGCGCCAGCAGCTTGGTAGACAGGGAAAGGCAGTTCTTC	CASSLVDRERQFF
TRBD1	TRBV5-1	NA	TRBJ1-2	TGCGCCAGCAGTTATCGACAGGGGGAAGGGTATGGCTACACCTTC	CASSYRQGEGYGYTF